Shown below are 20 T cell receptor beta chains from a single sample sequenced in a study of T cells expressing NK-cell markers. One entry per CDR3 protein, without DNA, is what TCRdb gives after re-calling the 5' RACE reads. Its clone listing holds about 180,000 distinct CDR3 sequences. Source material: blood T cells: a sorted CD56 or NKG2C T cell subset, CD4+ or CD8+ T cells, or bulk PBMC T cells (not recorded which). These receptors were obtained from a woman aged 18-70 years in good health.

This sequence joins TRBV7-9 and TRBJ2-3. Germline loops: CDR1 SEHNR, CDR2 FQNEAQ (reference sequence). This CDR3 is 11 amino acids long. This CDR3 reads CASMLGDTQYF.

The chain is built from TRBV12-3 or TRBV12-4 and TRBJ2-4. CDR3 size: 13 residues. CDR3 loop: CASSDRTRIIQYF.

CDR3 protein: CAISESETSGSYEQYF. The J gene is TRBJ2-7, the V gene TRBV10-3; TCRdb selects TRBD2, and the lack of DNA leaves this call unchecked. The CDR3 spans 16 residues. Germline CDR1 reads ENHRY; CDR2 reads SYGVKD.

The CDR3 region is CASSVEGMDSPLHF. The chain recombines TRBV9 with TRBJ1-6. The CDR3 is 14 amino acids. CDR1 is SGDLS, CDR2 YYNGEE, per germline. The variable domain in full, completed from reference TRBV9 and TRBJ1-6, reads DSGVTQTPKHLITATGQRVTLRCSPRSGDLSVYWYQQSLDQGLQFLIQYYNGEERAKGNILERFSAQQFPDLHSELNLSSLELGDSALYFCASSVEGMDSPLHFGNGTRLTVT.

The rearrangement uses TRBV27 and TRBJ1-2; the D gene TCRdb calls, TRBD1, cannot be checked with no DNA. The V gene's germline CDR1 is MNHEY and CDR2 SMNVEV (reference sequence). CDR3 size: 14 residues. CDR3 sequence: CASSPHTLGGGYTF.

The gene calls are TRBV28 and TRBJ1-1; TCRdb indicates TRBD1, and absent DNA this call remains unverified. The V gene's germline CDR1 is MDHEN and CDR2 SYDVKM. The CDR3 runs 16 residues. The CDR3 region is CASSPRDRGFRTEAFF.

This sequence joins TRBV5-1 and TRBJ1-1; TCRdb calls TRBD1, which cannot be checked without DNA. Germline assignment: CDR1 SGHRS and CDR2 YFSETQ. This CDR3 comprises 15 residues. This chain's CDR3 is CASSLGGPLNTEAFF. Full variable domain (outside the CDR3, taken from reference TRBV5-1 and TRBJ1-1): KAGVTQTPRYLIKTRGQQVTLSCSPISGHRSVSWYQQTPGQGLQFLFEYFSETQRNKGNFPGRFSGRQFSNSRSEMNVSTLELGDSALYLCASSLGGPLNTEAFFGQGTRLTVV.

This sequence joins TRBV5-1 and TRBJ2-2; TCRdb names TRBD1, which stays unverified in the absence of DNA. CDR3 size: 17 residues. The V gene's germline CDR1 is SGHRS and CDR2 YFSETQ. CDR3 amino acids: CASSLAGAGRNTGELFF.

The CDR3 sequence: CSADATNEKLFF. V gene TRBV20-1 combines with J gene TRBJ1-4. The germline V gene encodes CDR1 DFQATT and CDR2 SNEGSKA (reference sequence). The CDR3 extends over 12 amino acids.

V usage is TRBV29-1 and J usage is TRBJ2-3; TCRdb indicates TRBD2, and absent DNA this call remains unverified. This CDR3 spans 14 amino acids. CDR1 is SQVTM and CDR2 is ANQGSEA in the germline V gene. CDR3 loop: CSSLPGGPADTQYF.

The chain links TRBV24-1 to TRBJ2-3; TCRdb lists TRBD1, though no DNA is available to test this call. Germline V CDR1 and CDR2: KGHDR, SFDVKD. The CDR3 is made up of 17 amino acids. This CDR3 is CATSDLSGRDGTDTQYF.

This chain uses TRBV7-2 with TRBJ2-1; no DNA is available, so the TRBD2 call from TCRdb remains unchecked. The CDR3 is 15 residues long. Germline loops: CDR1 SGHTA, CDR2 FQGNSA. CDR3 loop: CASSETSGNYNEQFF.

The chain is built from TRBV6-1 and TRBJ2-1. Germline V gene lookup returns CDR1 MNHNS and CDR2 SASEGT. There are 13 residues in the CDR3. CDR3 residues: CASRPNQANEQFF.

Here the CDR3 reads CASSQDRERYTF. The chain carries TRBV18 and TRBJ1-2; TCRdb outputs TRBD1, but without DNA this stays unchecked. The CDR3 length is 12 residues. Germline values: CDR1 KGHSH, CDR2 LQKENI.

The chain joins TRBV12-3 or TRBV12-4 to TRBJ2-1; the D call of TRBD2 rests on TCRdb alone, since no DNA is present to check it. CDR3 length: 16 residues. The CDR3 loop reads CASSPGGSGGYNEQFF.

The rearrangement uses TRBV28 and TRBJ2-7; TCRdb lists TRBD2, though no DNA is available to test this call. The CDR3 length is 15 residues. Germline CDR1 is MDHEN and CDR2 is SYDVKM. The CDR3 sequence is CASSFGGDSSYERYF.

The CDR3 here is CASSLYQQPPYEQYF. The chain joins TRBV7-2 to TRBJ2-7. Germline V gene lookup returns CDR1 SGHTA and CDR2 FQGNSA. This CDR3 has 15 residues. Full variable domain (missing parts from reference TRBV7-2 and TRBJ2-7): GAGVSQSPSNKVTEKGKDVELRCDPISGHTALYWYRQSLGQGLEFLIYFQGNSAPDKSGLPSDRFSAERTGGSVSTLTIQRTQQEDSAVYLCASSLYQQPPYEQYFGPGTRLTVT.

The chain employs TRBV11-2 and TRBJ2-2; TCRdb's D call of TRBD2 is untestable without DNA. The CDR3 has 16 amino acids. Germline V gene lookup returns CDR1 SGHAT and CDR2 FQNNGV. The CDR3 loop is CASSLDGTRPTGELFF.

The chain carries TRBV5-5 and TRBJ1-6; no DNA is available, so the TRBD1 call from TCRdb remains unchecked. The CDR3 consists of 17 residues. CDR1 and CDR2 from the germline V gene are SGHKS and YYEKEE (reference sequence). This chain's CDR3 is CASSLDGGGSYNSPLHF.

The chain uses TRBV3-1 and TRBJ2-1; TCRdb proposes TRBD2, but this gene call is untestable without DNA. The CDR3 is 16 residues long. Germline V gives CDR1 LGHDT, CDR2 YNNKEL (reference sequence). The CDR3 spells CASSTYSGRSYNEQFF.